This T cell receptor beta chain appears in the sequencing data of a study of blood T cells in healthy people across ages. Russia was home to the donors, healthy Caucasian individuals aged roughly 6 to 100. It was with a sample-barcoded 5' primer and a J-beta primer mix that a second PCR of roughly 7 to 12 cycles was run. Each CDR3 protein is one row after TCRdb ran MiXCR on the 5' RACE reads. Of roughly 800,000 distinct CDR3 sequences listed, roughly 25% are singletons. The CDR3 sequence is 17 residues long. V lost 5 bases and J lost 6; bases outside the gene matches: 10. Per the germline V gene, CDR1 is SGHTA and CDR2 is FQGNSA. These sequences were also reported in another study, on T cells of mothers and their children. Turning to that study: Over 8.5 million reads per mother and around 3.2 million per child were obtained.

Sequencing was performed on blood. This sequence was found in a boy younger than 18 in good health. The chain joins TRBV7-2 to TRBJ2-4; the match to TRBD2 covers 13 bases. In nucleotides, the CDR3 is TGTGCCAGCAGCCTTGGGACTAGCGGGGCCCTAGGAAACATTCAGTACTTC. It encodes CASSLGTSGALGNIQYF.